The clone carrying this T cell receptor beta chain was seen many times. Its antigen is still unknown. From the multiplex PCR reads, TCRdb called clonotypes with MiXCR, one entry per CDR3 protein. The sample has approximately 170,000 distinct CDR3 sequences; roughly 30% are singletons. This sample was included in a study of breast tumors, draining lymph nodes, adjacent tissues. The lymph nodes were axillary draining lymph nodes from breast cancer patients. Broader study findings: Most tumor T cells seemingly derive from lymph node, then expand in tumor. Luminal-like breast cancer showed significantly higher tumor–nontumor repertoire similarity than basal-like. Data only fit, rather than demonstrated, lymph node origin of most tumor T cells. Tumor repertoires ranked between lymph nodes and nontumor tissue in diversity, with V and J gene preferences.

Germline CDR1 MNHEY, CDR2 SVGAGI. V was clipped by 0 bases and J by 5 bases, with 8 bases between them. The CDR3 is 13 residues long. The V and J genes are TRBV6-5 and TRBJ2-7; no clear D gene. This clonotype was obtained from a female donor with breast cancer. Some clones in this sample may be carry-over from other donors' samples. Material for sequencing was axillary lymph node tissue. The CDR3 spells CASSYSSDDEQYF. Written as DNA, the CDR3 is TGTGCCAGCAGTTACTCGAGTGACGACGAGCAGTACTTC.